This T cell receptor (beta chain) stems from a study of T-cell reconstitution after alpha-beta-depleted transplantation in children. Germline loops: CDR1 ENHRY, CDR2 SYGVKD. V was pared by 3 bases and J by 2 bases, with 8 bases of the junction left unmatched. The length of the CDR3 is 17 residues. Library preparation (for TCRbeta) was performed with unique molecular identifiers. TCRdb used MiXCR to reprocess the PCR reads, holding one entry per CDR3 protein. Of 300,000 to 350,000 distinct CDR3 sequences in the sample, around 25% were seen once. Source: PBMCs, mostly from graft donor cells, taken 180 days after TCRalphabeta/CD19-depleted stem cell transplant. This sequence was found in a male patient younger than 18 who had a stem cell transplant for acute lymphoblastic leukemia, so the T cells may come from the graft donor. The rearrangement uses TRBV10-3 and TRBJ2-1; 9 bases agree with TRBD1. The CDR3 DNA follows: TGTGCCATCAGTGATTACGTGGGACAGGGAGCCTACAATGAGCAGTTCTTC. As protein: CAISDYVGQGAYNEQFF.